The 21 T cell receptor beta chains given below trace back to one sample, sequenced in a study of T cell repertoires in cytomegalovirus infection. TCRdb redid the calling of the reads with MiXCR, one entry per CDR3 protein. The sample consists of fewer than 350,000 distinct CDR3 sequences, roughly a sixth of them appearing once. The sample taken for sequencing was PBMCs. All receptors derive from a human donor in good health (CMV status not recorded). Some clones in this sample may be carry-over from other donors' samples.

The chain employs TRBV20-1 and TRBJ2-1; perhaps TRBD1 as D (6 bases). Germline V gives CDR1 DFQATT, CDR2 SNEGSKA (reference sequence). V lost 5 bases to trimming and J lost 7 bases, with 21 bases between them. The CDR3 totals 15 residues. The CDR3 sequence is CSALDPRRGKNEQFF. Written as DNA, the CDR3 is TGCAGTGCTCTTGACCCGCGAAGGGGGAAGAATGAGCAGTTCTTC.

This clonotype has ten or more counts. V gene TRBV27 combines with J gene TRBJ2-7; D could derive from TRBD1 or TRBD2 (5 bases each). V dropped 2 bases and J dropped 2 bases, with 10 bases sitting between them. CDR3 length: 14 amino acids. Germline assignment: CDR1 MNHEY and CDR2 SMNVEV (reference sequence). CDR3 sequence reads: CASSLRGVAYEQYF. CDR3 sequence (DNA): TGTGCCAGCAGTTTACGAGGGGTGGCCTACGAGCAGTACTTC.

In its sample, this clonotype was seen many times. The chain recombines TRBV7-9 with TRBJ1-2; D is uncertain. V lost 5 bases and J lost 3, with 4 bases in between. CDR3 length equals 11 residues. Germline CDR1 is SEHNR and CDR2 is FQNEAQ (reference sequence). The CDR3 sequence is CASSRYYGYTF. The CDR3 nucleotides read TGTGCCAGCAGCCGCTACTATGGCTACACCTTC.

This clonotype appeared many times. The chain links TRBV11-2 to TRBJ1-1; D gene uncertain. Germline assignment: CDR1 SGHAT and CDR2 FQNNGV. Trimming took 5 bases from V and 2 from J, leaving 12 bases between them. This CDR3 is 14 amino acids long. The DNA of the CDR3 is TGTGCCAGCAGCAGTCTGACGGATAACACTGAAGCTTTCTTT. It is translated as CASSSLTDNTEAFF.

This clonotype was seen ten or more times. V usage is TRBV7-8 and J usage is TRBJ2-7; no definite D call. Germline V gene lookup returns CDR1 SGHVS and CDR2 FQNEAQ. The CDR3 is 12 amino acids. The ends were cut back, 5 bases at V and 3 bases at J, with 8 bases in the middle. The CDR3 protein is CASSGVIYEQYF. For the CDR3, the DNA is TGTGCCAGCAGCGGGGTTATCTACGAGCAGTACTTC.

The V and J genes are TRBV4-2 and TRBJ2-2; D may be TRBD1 (5 bases). The CDR3 covers 18 residues. Germline V lookup: CDR1 LGHNA, CDR2 YNFKEQ. V lost 1 base and J 1 base, leaving 16 bases between the germline ends. The CDR3 spells CASSQGGWATENTGELFF. In nucleotides, the CDR3 is TGTGCCAGCAGCCAAGGGGGCTGGGCGACCGAGAACACCGGGGAGCTGTTTTTT.

This clonotype was observed many times. The chain joins TRBV12-3 or TRBV12-4 to TRBJ2-5; 9 nucleotides match TRBD2. The CDR3 sequence is 15 residues long. Trimming cost V 3 bases and J 3 bases; bases outside gene matches: 5. The CDR3 DNA is TGTGCCAGCAGTTTTCTAGCGGGGTGGGAAGAGACCCAGTACTTC. It specifies CASSFLAGWEETQYF.

The gene calls are TRBV7-2 and TRBJ2-2; D is perhaps TRBD1 (6 bases). The CDR3 runs 13 residues. The V and J ends lost 1 base and 6 bases respectively, with 6 bases between them. Germline V CDR1 and CDR2: SGHTA, FQGNSA. The CDR3 nucleotides are TGTGCCAGCAGCTTAGGACAGGCCGGGGAGCTGTTTTTT. Translating it yields CASSLGQAGELFF.

In this sample, this clonotype turned up a few times. The CDR3 DNA sequence: TGTGCCAGTAGTATAGAGGGGGCTAGGAATCAGCCCCAGCATTTT. Protein product: CASSIEGARNQPQHF. The genes are TRBV19 and TRBJ1-5, with D maybe TRBD1 (6 bases). CDR3 length: 15 amino acids. Trimming stripped 0 bases from V and 4 bases from J, with 10 bases between. CDR1 is LNHDA and CDR2 is SQIVND in the germline V gene (reference sequence).

V and J are TRBV7-2 and TRBJ2-1, with a tentative D call TRBD2 (5 bases). The V gene lost 1 base and the J gene lost 4 bases, with 8 bases spanning the gap. This CDR3 region has 14 residues. The germline V gene encodes CDR1 SGHTA and CDR2 FQGNSA. The CDR3, as DNA: TGTGCCAGCAGCTTAGTGGACTGGTACAATGAGCAGTTCTTC. It yields the protein CASSLVDWYNEQFF.

The gene calls are TRBV6-2 or TRBV6-3 and TRBJ2-1; the D gene is possibly TRBD2 (5 bases). CDR1 MNHEY and CDR2 SVGEGT come from the germline V gene. The CDR3 totals 13 residues. Trimming left V 7 bases short and J 1 base short, with 8 bases between. CDR3 in DNA: TGTGCCAGCACGGGATGGTCCTACAATGAGCAGTTCTTC. The encoded protein is CASTGWSYNEQFF.

The chain links TRBV19 to TRBJ2-1; possibly TRBD1 or TRBD2 for D (5 bases each). The V and J ends lost 3 bases and 2 bases respectively, with 14 bases between them. The CDR3 spans 16 residues. Germline assignment: CDR1 LNHDA and CDR2 SQIVND (reference sequence). The CDR3: CASSMGDLAPYNEQFF. CDR3 DNA sequence: TGTGCCAGTAGTATGGGGGATCTAGCCCCCTACAATGAGCAGTTCTTC.

The chain joins TRBV12-3 or TRBV12-4 to TRBJ2-3; D not resolved. The CDR3 length is 14 residues. With 7 bases removed from V and 5 bases from J, the gap between germline ends came to 16 bases. The CDR3 spells CASTNQYTVDTQYF. The CDR3 nucleotides are TGTGCCAGCACCAATCAATACACAGTAGATACGCAGTATTTT.

This clonotype was found a few times. J is TRBJ1-3 and V is TRBV5-8, with D possibly matching TRBD1 (5 bases). Per the germline V gene, CDR1 is SGHTS and CDR2 is YDEGEE. CDR3 length: 17 residues. V was trimmed by 3 bases and J by 4 bases, leaving 20 bases between them. CDR3 loop: CASSSTTRGLAGNTIYF. The CDR3 DNA sequence: TGTGCCAGCAGCTCAACGACACGGGGCCTAGCGGGAAACACCATATATTTT.

This clonotype was recorded at least ten times. V and J are TRBV5-4 and TRBJ2-4; TRBD1 is a possible D gene (6 bases). This CDR3 contains 16 residues. The germline V gene has CDR1 SGHNT and CDR2 YYREEE (reference sequence). The V gene lost 4 bases and the J gene lost 0 bases, with 14 bases spanning the gap. The CDR3 region has the DNA TGTGCCAGCAGCCGCAGGGGAGAAGGAGCCAAAAACATTCAGTACTTC. Protein product: CASSRRGEGAKNIQYF.

V usage is TRBV6-5 and J usage is TRBJ2-3; the match to TRBD2 covers 9 bases. The CDR3 sequence is 17 residues long. Germline CDR1 reads MNHEY; CDR2 reads SVGAGI. The trim removed 2 bases at V and 0 bases at J, leaving 6 bases unmatched. The CDR3 DNA reads as TGTGCCAGCAGTTACGGAGCGGGGGGCCCCAGCACAGATACGCAGTATTTT. Protein product: CASSYGAGGPSTDTQYF.

This clonotype has a count of ten or more. The chain uses TRBV7-6 and TRBJ2-4; 8 positions agree with TRBD2. V shed 2 bases, J shed 8 bases, and the junction held 11 bases outside the gene matches. Germline CDR1 SGHVS, CDR2 FNYEAQ. The CDR3 loop spans 16 amino acids. The CDR3: CASSLSSGPPGDIQYF. CDR3 nucleotides: TGTGCCAGCAGCTTATCTAGCGGGCCGCCAGGGGACATTCAGTACTTC.

This clonotype was seen ten or more times. V usage is TRBV12-3 or TRBV12-4 and J usage is TRBJ2-5, with 7 positions matching TRBD1. V shed 5 bases and J 1 base; nucleotides not matched to a gene: 4. The CDR3 runs 14 residues. As DNA, the CDR3 is TGTGCCAGCAGTGGACAGGCCCTCCAAGAGACCCAGTACTTC. Amino acid sequence: CASSGQALQETQYF.

Many counts were recorded for this clonotype. The chain links TRBV7-2 to TRBJ2-7; 10 bases align to TRBD1. CDR3 length: 15 residues. The V gene end was trimmed by 6 bases and the J gene end by 3 bases; junction bases not matched to a gene: 8. The germline gives CDR1 SGHTA, CDR2 FQGNSA. CDR3 sequence (DNA): TGTGCCAGCAGTTGGGGCCGGACAGGGGGCTACGAGCAGTACTTC. Translation: CASSWGRTGGYEQYF.

In this sample, this clonotype turned up a few times. The chain is built from TRBV28 and TRBJ1-1, with D possibly being TRBD1 (6 bases). The ends were cut back, 6 bases at V and 8 bases at J, with 13 bases in the middle. This CDR3 contains 12 residues. The germline CDR1 and CDR2 sequences are MDHEN and SYDVKM. The CDR3 sequence is CASRTSGTEAFF. The CDR3 coding sequence is TGTGCCAGCAGGACCTCCGGGACAGAAGCTTTCTTT.

This clonotype was recorded many times. This chain links TRBV12-3 or TRBV12-4 with TRBJ1-2; D gene uncertain. Trimming shortened V by 1 base and J by 4 bases, and 7 bases separated the two germline ends. CDR3 length: 13 amino acids. The DNA of the CDR3 is TGTGCCAGCAGTTTAGGGCAATTCTATGGCTACACCTTC. Translated, it gives CASSLGQFYGYTF.